The 3 T cell receptor beta chains given below trace back to one sample, sequenced in a study of blood T cell repertoires in COVID-19. Sequencing was performed with immunoSEQ multiplex PCR; in TCRdb, only in-frame clones are kept and a portion is missing. Among fewer than 300,000 clones listed, 65% to 90% were seen once. The sequenced material came from peripheral blood. The receptors come from a man in his forties or fifties with active or convalescent COVID-19.

J is TRBJ2-1 and V is TRBV18; TRBD2 matches 7 bases. With 1 base clipped from V and 10 bases from J, the junction kept 10 bases outside the gene matches. The V gene's germline CDR1 is KGHSH and CDR2 LQKENI. CDR3 length: 15 amino acids. The CDR3, as DNA: TGTGCCAGCTCACCACAGGGCGGGAGTGTGGGAGAGCAGTTCTTC. This translates into CASSPQGGSVGEQFF.

This clone was detected only once. This sequence joins TRBV24-1 and TRBJ2-1, with 8 bases identical to TRBD2. Trimming cost V 4 bases and J 5 bases; bases outside gene matches: 9. The CDR3 totals 16 residues. Germline CDR1 is KGHDR and CDR2 is SFDVKD. CDR3 sequence reads: CATSDPGLGNDNEQFF. CDR3 sequence (DNA): TGTGCCACCAGTGACCCGGGACTAGGAAACGACAATGAGCAGTTCTTC.

This chain connects TRBV2 to TRBJ2-1; 12 bases map to TRBD2. With V trimmed by 3 bases and J by 6 bases, 9 bases remained unmatched. Germline CDR1 is SNHLY and CDR2 is FYNNEI. The CDR3 totals 17 residues. In DNA, the CDR3 is TGTGCCAGCAGTGAGGACCTAGCGGGAGGGCCGGGCAATGAGCAGTTCTTC. Translated, it gives CASSEDLAGGPGNEQFF. The whole variable domain, remainder taken from reference TRBV2 and TRBJ2-1, is EPEVTQTPSHQVTQMGQEVILRCVPISNHLYFYWYRQILGQKVEFLVSFYNNEISEKSEIFDDQFSVERPDGSNFTLKIRSTKLEDSAMYFCASSEDLAGGPGNEQFFGPGTRLTVL.